These 28 T cell receptor beta chains share one sample of origin, sequenced in a study of control samples from healthy donors and cancer patients. Assay: immunoSEQ multiplex PCR; the TCRdb copy retains only in-frame clones and omits some. The table lists 100,000 to 150,000 clones, roughly 87% of them singletons, with around 1.8% in the top ten. Input material: blood. The source is a man aged 18-30 years in good health.

The chain couples TRBV10-3 to TRBJ2-2, with 8 nucleotides matching TRBD1. Germline assignment: CDR1 ENHRY and CDR2 SYGVKD. The CDR3 has 14 amino acids. V lost 0 bases and J lost 6; bases outside the gene matches: 0. CDR3 in amino acids: CAISESTGAGELFF. CDR3 coding DNA: TGTGCCATCAGTGAGTCGACAGGGGCCGGGGAGCTGTTTTTT.

The chain joins TRBV30 to TRBJ2-6, with D perhaps matching TRBD1 (6 bases). CDR3 length: 18 residues. Germline-derived CDR1 and CDR2 are GTSNPN and SVGIG (reference sequence). Trimming pared 0 bases from V and 0 bases from J, leaving 15 bases between. CDR3 in DNA: TGTGCCTGGAGTGTTGATGGGACATCTGCCTCTGGGGCCAACGTCCTGACTTTC. Amino acids: CAWSVDGTSASGANVLTF.

The chain recombines TRBV5-1 with TRBJ2-7; D is possibly TRBD2 (5 bases). V was shortened by 4 bases and J by 2 bases, with 7 bases between the two germline ends. The CDR3 contains 12 residues. In germline, CDR1 is SGHRS, CDR2 YFSETQ. The CDR3 region is CASSPGAYEQYF. CDR3 in DNA: TGCGCCAGCAGCCCCGGGGCCTACGAGCAGTACTTC.

V usage is TRBV5-1 and J usage is TRBJ2-1; 8 nucleotides agree with TRBD2. The length of the CDR3 is 19 residues. Germline values: CDR1 SGHRS, CDR2 YFSETQ. The trim removed 0 bases at V and 4 bases at J, leaving 15 bases unmatched. DNA of the CDR3: TGCGCCAGCAGCTTGGATAGCGGGAACCACCTACCTTATTACAATGAGCAGTTCTTC. Translation gives CASSLDSGNHLPYYNEQFF. Filled out from reference TRBV5-1 and TRBJ2-1, the complete variable domain reads KAGVTQTPRYLIKTRGQQVTLSCSPISGHRSVSWYQQTPGQGLQFLFEYFSETQRNKGNFPGRFSGRQFSNSRSEMNVSTLELGDSALYLCASSLDSGNHLPYYNEQFFGPGTRLTVL.

The chain uses TRBV5-4 and TRBJ2-7; 8 nucleotides align to TRBD2. The length of the CDR3 is 14 residues. The junction had 7 bases not matched to a gene; V was cut back by 2 bases and J by 6 bases. The V gene's germline CDR1 is SGHNT and CDR2 YYREEE (reference sequence). In nucleotides, the CDR3 is TGTGCCAGCAGCTTAACCGGGACTAGATCCGAGCAGTACTTC. It specifies CASSLTGTRSEQYF. Looking up the rest from reference TRBV5-4 and TRBJ2-7 gives the full variable domain: ETGVTQSPTHLIKTRGQQVTLRCSSQSGHNTVSWYQQALGQGPQFIFQYYREEENGRGNFPPRFSGLQFPNYSSELNVNALELDDSALYLCASSLTGTRSEQYFGPGTRLTVT.

This clone was recorded a few times. J is TRBJ2-1 and V is TRBV24-1; possible D gene TRBD2, 5 bases. This CDR3 region has 13 residues. Germline CDR1 is KGHDR and CDR2 is SFDVKD. V was trimmed by 6 bases and J by 7 bases, leaving 12 bases between them. The CDR3 loop reads CATSQRGRNEQFF. In nucleotides, the CDR3 is TGTGCCACCAGTCAACGGGGTCGGAATGAGCAGTTCTTC.

This sequence joins TRBV9 and TRBJ1-1; no definite D call. Germline CDR1 and CDR2: SGDLS and YYNGEE. The CDR3 has 14 residues. Trimming pared 2 bases from V and 5 bases from J, leaving 13 bases between. As DNA, the CDR3 is TGTGCCAGCAGCGTGGACGGTCGATATACTGAAGCTTTCTTT. Translation gives CASSVDGRYTEAFF.

The chain recombines TRBV19 with TRBJ2-1; D call uncertain. This CDR3 contains 16 residues. Per the germline V gene, CDR1 is LNHDA and CDR2 is SQIVND (reference sequence). Trimming removed 10 bases at V and 0 bases at J, with 19 bases between. The CDR3 protein is CATLADSGSSYNEQFF. The CDR3 nucleotides are TGTGCCACCTTAGCAGATTCTGGAAGCTCCTACAATGAGCAGTTCTTC.

This clone has only one observation. The V call is TRBV7-3, the J call TRBJ2-3; the match to TRBD2 covers 11 bases. Per germline, CDR1 SGHTA and CDR2 FQGTGA. After removal of 5 bases from V and 7 bases from J, the junction contained 8 bases not matched to a gene. The CDR3 contains 15 residues. The CDR3: CASSQGLAGVNTQYF. In nucleotides, the CDR3 is TGTGCCAGCAGCCAAGGACTAGCGGGTGTCAATACGCAGTATTTT. Based on the CDR3 plus reference TRBV7-3 and TRBJ2-3, the full variable domain is GAGVSQTPSNKVTEKGKYVELRCDPISGHTALYWYRQSLGQGPEFLIYFQGTGAADDSGLPNDRFFAVRPEGSVSTLKIQRTERGDSAVYLCASSQGLAGVNTQYFGPGTRLTVL.

The rearrangement links TRBV3-1 (or the pseudogene TRBV3-2) to TRBJ1-2; D unresolved. This CDR3 spans 11 amino acids. V gave up 3 bases and J gave up 4 bases, with 3 bases separating them. Germline lookup yields CDR1 LGHDT and CDR2 YNNKEL (reference sequence). The CDR3 nucleotides read TGTGCCAGCAGCCAGGCCTATGGCTACACCTTC. Encoded protein: CASSQAYGYTF.

V usage is TRBV28 and J usage is TRBJ1-2, with D possibly matching TRBD1 (5 bases). With 7 bases removed from V and 2 bases from J, the gap between germline ends came to 5 bases. Germline V lookup: CDR1 MDHEN, CDR2 SYDVKM. The CDR3 runs 11 residues. The CDR3 here is CASKGNYGYTF. CDR3 DNA sequence: TGTGCCAGCAAGGGGAACTATGGCTACACCTTC.

V usage is TRBV6-5 and J usage is TRBJ1-1, with 8 bases fitting TRBD1. The CDR3 covers 12 residues. The J segment lost 11 bases and the V segment lost 5 bases, leaving 7 bases of the junction unmatched. The germline V gene has CDR1 MNHEY and CDR2 SVGAGI. CDR3 nucleotides: TGTGCCAGCAGTCTACCGACAGGGGTCGCTTTCTTT. Its translation is CASSLPTGVAFF.

The V call is TRBV19, the J call TRBJ2-2; 7 bases agree with TRBD1. Germline V gene data show CDR1 as LNHDA and CDR2 as SQIVND (reference sequence). Unmatched junction bases numbered 3, after V lost 6 bases and J lost 2 bases. The CDR3 contains 14 residues. The CDR3: CASRGDSNTGELFF. The DNA of the CDR3 is TGTGCCAGTAGAGGGGACAGCAACACCGGGGAGCTGTTTTTT.

The genes are TRBV12-3 or TRBV12-4 and TRBJ1-1; D gene uncertain. The CDR3 has 12 residues. The V gene lost 7 bases and the J gene lost 1 base, with 7 bases spanning the gap. In DNA, the CDR3 is TGTGCCAGCACCATTAGGAACACTGAAGCTTTCTTT. Translated, it gives CASTIRNTEAFF.

This rearrangement joins TRBV7-9 to TRBJ2-5, with TRBD1 as a possible D gene (5 bases). Germline V gene lookup returns CDR1 SEHNR and CDR2 FQNEAQ (reference sequence). The V end was cut by 4 bases, the J end by 0 bases, with 9 bases between. This CDR3 has 14 amino acids. CDR3 coding DNA: TGTGCCAGCAGCTCACAGGAGTACCAAGAGACCCAGTACTTC. It codes for CASSSQEYQETQYF.

The chain links TRBV6-5 to TRBJ2-7; 7 bases align to TRBD1. The CDR3 has 14 amino acids. The V and J ends lost 6 bases and 4 bases, in that order; junction bases with no gene match: 9. CDR1 and CDR2 (germline): MNHEY, SVGAGI. CDR3 residues: CASSQPGGVYEQYF. The CDR3 DNA is TGTGCCAGCAGCCAACCAGGGGGTGTTTACGAGCAGTACTTC.

This chain joins TRBV30 and TRBJ2-7; D remains ambiguous. V lost 4 bases and J 6 bases, leaving 16 bases between the germline ends. The CDR3 is made up of 13 amino acids. CDR1 GTSNPN and CDR2 SVGIG come from the germline V gene (reference sequence). The CDR3 nucleotides are TGTGCCTGGACCTCCCGAAGGCCCCCCGAGCAGTACTTC. Its protein product is CAWTSRRPPEQYF.

The chain uses TRBV10-3 and TRBJ1-4; 7 positions match TRBD1. The J segment lost 8 bases and the V segment lost 4 bases, leaving 10 bases of the junction unmatched. Per germline, CDR1 ENHRY and CDR2 SYGVKD. The CDR3 totals 15 residues. The CDR3: CAISGTGVGREKLFF. CDR3 DNA sequence: TGTGCCATCAGTGGTACAGGGGTAGGAAGGGAAAAACTGTTTTTT.

The chain has TRBV7-6 and TRBJ1-1, with TRBD1 identical over 9 bases. Germline CDR1 and CDR2: SGHVS and FNYEAQ. The CDR3 is 14 amino acids. The junction had 4 bases not matched to a gene; V was cut back by 2 bases and J by 6 bases. CDR3 amino acids: CASSLPGQGAEAFF. The CDR3 coding sequence is TGTGCCAGCAGCTTACCGGGACAGGGTGCTGAAGCTTTCTTT.

The J gene is TRBJ1-4, the V gene TRBV19; possible D gene TRBD1, 6 bases. CDR3 length equals 17 residues. Trimming left V 1 base short and J 0 bases short, with 12 bases between. Germline V gives CDR1 LNHDA, CDR2 SQIVND (reference sequence). The CDR3 nucleotides are TGTGCCAGTAGTATAGGCCCGGGGGCTACAACTAATGAAAAACTGTTTTTT. Translated, it gives CASSIGPGATTNEKLFF.

The chain links TRBV25-1 to TRBJ2-5, with TRBD2 matching 9 bases. The CDR3 length is 14 residues. Germline V gene lookup returns CDR1 MGHDK and CDR2 SYGVNS. After removal of 4 bases from V and 5 bases from J, the junction contained 5 bases not matched to a gene. DNA of the CDR3: TGTGCCAGCAGTGGCGGGAGGGCCCGGGAGACCCAGTACTTC. Protein: CASSGGRARETQYF.

The J gene is TRBJ2-7, the V gene TRBV4-1; D not certain. Trimming pared 4 bases from V and 4 bases from J, leaving 17 bases between. There are 15 residues in the CDR3. Per germline, CDR1 MGHRA and CDR2 YSYEKL. The CDR3, as DNA: TGCGCCAGCAGCCCCCTAACTATCCCCCCTTACGAGCAGTACTTC. This gives the protein CASSPLTIPPYEQYF.

J is TRBJ1-1 and V is TRBV5-1; 8 bases match TRBD1. This CDR3 is 12 amino acids long. V was clipped by 2 bases and J by 11 bases; unmatched bases: 5. Germline V gives CDR1 SGHRS, CDR2 YFSETQ. The CDR3 sequence: CASSLPGGDAFF. CDR3 nucleotide sequence: TGCGCCAGCAGCTTACCAGGGGGCGATGCTTTCTTT.

The chain recombines TRBV7-3 with TRBJ2-3, with 11 bases that match TRBD2. This CDR3 has 20 residues. Germline V lookup: CDR1 SGHTA, CDR2 FQGTGA. V shed 1 base, J shed 5 bases, and the junction held 17 bases outside the gene matches. CDR3 amino acids: CASSLNVGASTSGVRDTQYF. For the CDR3, the DNA is TGTGCCAGCAGCTTAAACGTCGGCGCCTCGACTAGCGGGGTGCGAGATACGCAGTATTTT.

This rearrangement joins TRBV7-9 to TRBJ1-2; the D gene is possibly TRBD1 (6 bases). The V end lost 3 bases, the J end lost 4 bases, and 15 bases lay between the germline ends. In germline, CDR1 is SEHNR, CDR2 FQNEAQ (reference sequence). This CDR3 is built from 15 residues. The CDR3 bases are TGTGCCAGCAGCTTGGAGACAGGAGGTATCTATGGCTACACCTTC. It encodes CASSLETGGIYGYTF.

The V gene is TRBV19, the J gene TRBJ1-1; D ambiguous. Germline loops: CDR1 LNHDA, CDR2 SQIVND (reference sequence). V lost 6 bases and J 3 bases, leaving 11 bases between the germline ends. This CDR3 region has 13 residues. This chain's CDR3 is CASRQVQDTEAFF. The CDR3 nucleotides read TGTGCCAGTAGGCAAGTTCAGGACACTGAAGCTTTCTTT. Full variable domain (remainder filled in from reference TRBV19 and TRBJ1-1): DGGITQSPKYLFRKEGQNVTLSCEQNLNHDAMYWYRQDPGQGLRLIYYSQIVNDFQKGDIAEGYSVSREKKESFPLTVTSAQKNPTAFYLCASRQVQDTEAFFGQGTRLTVV.

The genes are TRBV18 and TRBJ1-2, with D possibly matching TRBD1 (5 bases). Deletions cut 6 bases from V and 6 bases from J, with 11 bases between. Germline V lookup: CDR1 KGHSH, CDR2 LQKENI. The CDR3 is 12 amino acids. CDR3 loop: CASSAGEHGYTF. The CDR3 DNA reads as TGTGCCAGCTCCGCGGGGGAGCATGGCTACACCTTC.

The chain joins TRBV19 to TRBJ2-3; no clear D gene. Germline V CDR1 and CDR2: LNHDA, SQIVND (reference sequence). The CDR3 totals 13 residues. Trimming removed 6 bases at V and 0 bases at J, with 7 bases between. In DNA form, the CDR3 reads TGTGCCAGTAGCCTCCTTAGCACAGATACGCAGTATTTT. Translating gives CASSLLSTDTQYF.